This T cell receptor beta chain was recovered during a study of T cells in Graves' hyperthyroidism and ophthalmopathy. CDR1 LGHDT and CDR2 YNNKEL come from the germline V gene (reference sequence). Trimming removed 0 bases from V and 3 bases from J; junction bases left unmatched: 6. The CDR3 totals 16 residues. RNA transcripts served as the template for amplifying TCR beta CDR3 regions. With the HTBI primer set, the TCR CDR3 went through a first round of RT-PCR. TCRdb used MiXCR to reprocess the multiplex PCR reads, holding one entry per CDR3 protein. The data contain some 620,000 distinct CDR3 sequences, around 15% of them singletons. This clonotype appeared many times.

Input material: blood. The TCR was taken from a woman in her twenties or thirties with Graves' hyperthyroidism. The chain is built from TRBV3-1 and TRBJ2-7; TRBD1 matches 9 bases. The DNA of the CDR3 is TGTGCCAGCAGCCAAGATGGAACAGGGGGCAACTACGAGCAGTACTTC. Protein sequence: CASSQDGTGGNYEQYF.